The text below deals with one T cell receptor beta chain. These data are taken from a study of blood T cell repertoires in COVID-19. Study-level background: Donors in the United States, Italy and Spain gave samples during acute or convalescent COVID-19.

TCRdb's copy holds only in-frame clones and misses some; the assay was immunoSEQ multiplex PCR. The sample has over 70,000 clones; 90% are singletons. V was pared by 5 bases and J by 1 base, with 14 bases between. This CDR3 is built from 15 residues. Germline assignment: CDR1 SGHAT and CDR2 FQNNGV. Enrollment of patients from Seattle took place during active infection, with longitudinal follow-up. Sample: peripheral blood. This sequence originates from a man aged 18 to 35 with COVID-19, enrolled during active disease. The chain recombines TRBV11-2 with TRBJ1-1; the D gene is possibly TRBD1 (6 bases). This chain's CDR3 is CASSPWRGGNTEAFF. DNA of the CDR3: TGTGCCAGCAGCCCCTGGCGAGGGGGGAACACTGAAGCTTTCTTT.